The present T cell receptor beta chain was sequenced within a study of blood T cells in healthy people across ages. Study-wide results and caveats: Estimates based on one million T cells were treated as lower bounds.

Roughly 10 milliliters of peripheral blood were drawn from each donor into EDTA-treated tubes. A word on this clonotype: The antigen is undetermined.

V lost 0 bases and J lost 10; bases outside the gene matches: 19. From germline, CDR1 is DFQATT and CDR2 SNEGSKA (reference sequence). The CDR3 covers 18 residues. PCR was performed a second time for about 7 to 11 cycles using a sample-barcoded 5' primer and a J-beta primer mix. Each cDNA was tagged by a template-switch adaptor containing 12 random nucleotides. TCRdb reanalysed the 5' RACE reads using MiXCR and keeps one entry per CDR3 protein. Here the sample spans 1.4 million or so distinct CDR3 sequences, about 42% being singletons. This chain uses TRBV20-1 with TRBJ2-1; 9 bases map to TRBD2. This TCR was sampled from a woman in her late teens or twenties in good health. Specimen: blood. The DNA of the CDR3 is TGCAGTGCTAGAGATCGTCCTCCTTGGGTAGCGGGAGCGGAAGAGCAGTTCTTC. Translated, it gives CSARDRPPWVAGAEEQFF.